This T cell receptor beta chain was captured in a study of blood T cell repertoires in COVID-19. Original data processing: Using reference gene primer amplification, nucleated cell counts were estimated. The table came from immunoSEQ multiplex PCR; TCRdb's copy has only in-frame clones and leaves some out. V and J calls and clone size are copied from that table; D and trimming were computed from the DNA. The data show more than 150,000 clones, roughly 85% seen once. The CDR3 has 16 amino acids. V trimming: 0 bases; J trimming: 2 bases; junction bases outside the gene matches: 3. Germline V gene lookup returns CDR1 LGHNA and CDR2 YNFKEQ.

This chain links TRBV4-2 with TRBJ2-5; 10 bases agree with TRBD2. The sequenced sample was peripheral blood. This TCR was recovered from a man between 60 and 70 years old with acute or convalescent COVID-19. In DNA form, the CDR3 reads TGTGCCAGCAGCCAAGAGGGACTAGCGCTTCAAGAGACCCAGTACTTC. Translation gives CASSQEGLALQETQYF.